A single sample is the source of the 27 T cell receptor beta chains below, sequenced in a study of control samples from healthy donors and cancer patients. Profiling relied on immunoSEQ multiplex PCR, and the TCRdb table lists in-frame clones only, not all of them. The table includes tens of thousands of clones, approximately 93% detected once. Material: blood. These receptors were collected from a woman between 25 and 40 years old in good health.

This clone was counted between two and nine times. J is TRBJ1-2 and V is TRBV2; the D gene is possibly TRBD1 (5 bases). The V gene's germline CDR1 is SNHLY and CDR2 FYNNEI. The CDR3 has 13 residues. Trimming took 8 bases from V and 2 from J, leaving 12 bases between them. CDR3 sequence: CASYDSLNYGYTF. DNA of the CDR3: TGTGCCAGCTATGACAGCCTCAACTATGGCTACACCTTC. Based on the CDR3 plus reference TRBV2 and TRBJ1-2, the full variable domain is EPEVTQTPSHQVTQMGQEVILRCVPISNHLYFYWYRQILGQKVEFLVSFYNNEISEKSEIFDDQFSVERPDGSNFTLKIRSTKLEDSAMYFCASYDSLNYGYTFGSGTRLTVV.

This chain connects TRBV10-3 to TRBJ1-4, with TRBD1 as a possible D gene (6 bases). CDR3 length: 16 residues. V lost 4 bases and J 7 bases, leaving 19 bases between the germline ends. The germline V gene has CDR1 ENHRY and CDR2 SYGVKD. DNA of the CDR3: TGTGCCATCAGTGCGAGTCTTGGGACATCGACTGAAAAACTGTTTTTT. Protein: CAISASLGTSTEKLFF.

The chain recombines TRBV29-1 with TRBJ2-5, with 11 bases aligning to TRBD1. With 5 bases clipped from V and 5 bases from J, the junction kept 10 bases outside the gene matches. CDR3 length: 15 residues. CDR1 SQVTM and CDR2 ANQGSEA come from the germline V gene. The CDR3 region is CSVSHGQGARETQYF. Here the CDR3 DNA reads TGCAGCGTTTCGCATGGACAGGGGGCGAGGGAGACCCAGTACTTC.

The chain employs TRBV6-5 and TRBJ2-7; D not resolved. The ends were cut back, 2 bases at V and 2 bases at J, with 10 bases in the middle. The germline CDR1 and CDR2 sequences are MNHEY and SVGAGI. The CDR3 sequence is 14 residues long. DNA for the CDR3: TGTGCCAGCAGTTACGCGAAGGGCCCCTACGAGCAGTACTTC. Translation gives CASSYAKGPYEQYF.

The sample holds one count of this clone. The chain links TRBV10-1 to TRBJ1-5; maybe TRBD1 (6 bases). Germline V gene data show CDR1 as WNHNN and CDR2 as SYGVQD (reference sequence). Trimming removed 5 bases at V and 3 bases at J, with 32 bases between. This CDR3 has 21 amino acids. CDR3 DNA sequence: TGCGCCAGCAGTCTCACGGGACGCTTCGCAGGGGAACTTTTTTTCAATCAGCCCCAGCATTTT. Protein sequence: CASSLTGRFAGELFFNQPQHF.

The chain has TRBV2 and TRBJ1-2; 8 bases map to TRBD1. CDR3 length: 13 amino acids. Trimming removed 6 bases from V and 4 bases from J; junction bases left unmatched: 4. Germline CDR1 reads SNHLY; CDR2 reads FYNNEI. CDR3 in amino acids: CASRGTGIYGYTF. CDR3 in DNA: TGTGCCAGCAGGGGGACAGGCATCTATGGCTACACCTTC. Full variable domain (outside the CDR3, taken from reference TRBV2 and TRBJ1-2): EPEVTQTPSHQVTQMGQEVILRCVPISNHLYFYWYRQILGQKVEFLVSFYNNEISEKSEIFDDQFSVERPDGSNFTLKIRSTKLEDSAMYFCASRGTGIYGYTFGSGTRLTVV.

As regards this clone: The sample holds other DNA sequences that translate to the same CDR3. This sequence joins TRBV30 and TRBJ2-7; a possible D gene is TRBD1 (5 bases). Between the trimmed V and J ends, which lost 5 bases and 5 bases, there was a span of 19 bases. The germline CDR1 and CDR2 sequences are GTSNPN and SVGIG (reference sequence). The CDR3 length is 14 residues. The CDR3 nucleotides are TGTGCCTGGGGGGCTGGAGCCGTCTCACACGAGCAGTACTTC. Protein sequence: CAWGAGAVSHEQYF.

The chain has TRBV20-1 and TRBJ1-2; D unclear. The V end lost 3 bases, the J end lost 3 bases, and 14 bases lay between the germline ends. This CDR3 has 14 residues. The germline CDR1 and CDR2 sequences are DFQATT and SNEGSKA (reference sequence). CDR3 sequence reads: CSASSGPVDYGYTF. In nucleotides, the CDR3 is TGCAGTGCTAGTAGCGGGCCAGTTGACTATGGCTACACCTTC.

Written as DNA, the CDR3 is TGTGCCAGCAGCTTAACCCACACCGGGGAGCTGTTTTTT. Encoded protein: CASSLTHTGELFF. The V gene is TRBV7-3, the J gene TRBJ2-2; D ambiguous. V was trimmed by 0 bases and J by 3 bases, leaving 2 bases between them. This CDR3 has 13 residues. Germline V gene sequence: CDR1 SGHTA, CDR2 FQGTGA.

The chain recombines TRBV6-1 with TRBJ1-3, with D hard to call. CDR3 length: 14 amino acids. Germline V gene lookup returns CDR1 MNHNS and CDR2 SASEGT. Trimming pared 1 base from V and 4 bases from J, leaving 8 bases between. CDR3 nucleotide sequence: TGTGCCAGCAGTGAAGGTCCATTGGGAAACACCATATATTTT. It codes for CASSEGPLGNTIYF.

The rearrangement uses TRBV23-1 and TRBJ1-5, with D hard to call. TRBV23-1 is marked as an open reading frame, function uncertain. The CDR3 length is 17 residues. V shed 3 bases and J shed 0 bases, with 15 bases lying between them. In DNA form, the CDR3 reads TGCGCCAGCAGTCATCAATGTGGGCGGTATAGCAATCAGCCCCAGCATTTT. It codes for CASSHQCGRYSNQPQHF.

The genes are TRBV5-1 and TRBJ1-2; possible D gene TRBD1, 6 bases. V was pared by 3 bases and J by 8 bases, with 11 bases between. Germline V gives CDR1 SGHRS, CDR2 YFSETQ. The CDR3 contains 12 residues. The CDR3 protein is CASSSSGVGYTF. CDR3 bases: TGCGCCAGCAGCTCCTCAGGGGTCGGCTACACCTTC.

The rearrangement uses TRBV7-9 and TRBJ1-1; D gene ambiguous. Trimming pared 5 bases from V and 6 bases from J, leaving 13 bases between. The CDR3 loop spans 13 amino acids. Germline values: CDR1 SEHNR, CDR2 FQNEAQ (reference sequence). The CDR3 reads CASSPHGSPEAFF. The CDR3, as DNA: TGTGCCAGCAGCCCTCACGGATCCCCTGAAGCTTTCTTT.

The J gene is TRBJ2-5, the V gene TRBV9, with 8 bases that match TRBD2. The V segment lost 2 bases and the J segment 2 bases; nucleotides outside the gene matches: 8. Germline assignment: CDR1 SGDLS and CDR2 YYNGEE. The CDR3 runs 16 residues. The CDR3 loop reads CASSVDPGLEQETQYF. In DNA form, the CDR3 reads TGTGCCAGCAGCGTCGACCCGGGACTAGAGCAAGAGACCCAGTACTTC.

The chain has TRBV5-1 and TRBJ1-2; the D gene is possibly TRBD1 (5 bases). The CDR3 has 14 residues. Trimming left V 2 bases short and J 4 bases short, with 12 bases between. Germline assignment: CDR1 SGHRS and CDR2 YFSETQ. DNA of the CDR3: TGCGCCAGCAGCTTAGACAGCGCTGGCTATGGCTACACCTTC. Translating it yields CASSLDSAGYGYTF.

This chain connects TRBV3-1 (or the pseudogene TRBV3-2) to TRBJ1-5; 8 bases agree with TRBD1. CDR3 length: 17 residues. V trimming: 4 bases; J trimming: 3 bases; junction bases outside the gene matches: 11. The germline V gene encodes CDR1 LGHDT and CDR2 YNNKEL (reference sequence). CDR3 sequence (DNA): TGTGCCAGCAGCCCGGGACAGGTCAATCTTTACAATCAGCCCCAGCATTTT. Its protein product is CASSPGQVNLYNQPQHF.

CDR3 DNA sequence: TGTGCCAGCAGCTTGTTTTCGGGGGGCCCCTACGAGCAGTACTTC. It yields the protein CASSLFSGGPYEQYF. This chain links TRBV5-8 with TRBJ2-7, with a possible D match to TRBD2 (7 bases). Germline V gives CDR1 SGHTS, CDR2 YDEGEE. Trimming took 1 base from V and 2 from J, leaving 13 bases between them. This CDR3 region has 15 residues.

The chain uses TRBV10-1 and TRBJ2-2; perhaps D is TRBD1 or TRBD2 (5 bases each). V gave up 1 base and J gave up 1 base, with 13 bases separating them. The CDR3 is made up of 17 amino acids. Germline CDR1 is WNHNN and CDR2 is SYGVQD (reference sequence). The CDR3 sequence: CASSEFRDGENTGELFF. For the CDR3, the DNA is TGCGCCAGCAGTGAGTTCAGGGACGGAGAGAACACCGGGGAGCTGTTTTTT.

The genes are TRBV6-6 and TRBJ1-5; 9 bases are shared with TRBD1. CDR1 and CDR2 from the germline V gene are MNHNY and SVGAGI (reference sequence). The CDR3 runs to 15 residues. V shed 6 bases, J shed 4 bases, and the junction held 7 bases outside the gene matches. The CDR3 region is CASRLPGQGNQPQHF. CDR3 coding DNA: TGTGCCAGCAGACTCCCGGGACAGGGTAATCAGCCCCAGCATTTT.

The gene calls are TRBV19 and TRBJ1-2; 8 nucleotides line up with TRBD1. Germline-derived CDR1 and CDR2 are LNHDA and SQIVND (reference sequence). There are 12 residues in the CDR3. V shed 9 bases and J 5 bases; nucleotides not matched to a gene: 5. The DNA of the CDR3 is TGTGCCAGCACTACAGGGGGTTATGGCTACACCTTC. Residues: CASTTGGYGYTF. Filled out from reference TRBV19 and TRBJ1-2, the complete variable domain reads DGGITQSPKYLFRKEGQNVTLSCEQNLNHDAMYWYRQDPGQGLRLIYYSQIVNDFQKGDIAEGYSVSREKKESFPLTVTSAQKNPTAFYLCASTTGGYGYTFGSGTRLTVV.

The sample holds one count of this clone. The rearrangement links TRBV3-1 (or the pseudogene TRBV3-2) to TRBJ1-2; 7 bases are a match to TRBD1. Germline lookup yields CDR1 LGHDT and CDR2 YNNKEL (reference sequence). The CDR3 is 17 amino acids. V was clipped by 4 bases and J by 8 bases; unmatched bases: 19. The CDR3 reads CASSPTRRGAGGVGYTF. CDR3 nucleotides: TGTGCCAGCAGCCCAACTCGAAGGGGGGCAGGGGGGGTCGGCTACACCTTC.

V and J are TRBV7-9 and TRBJ1-1; no firm D call. V was pared by 5 bases and J by 10 bases, with 14 bases between. Germline loops: CDR1 SEHNR, CDR2 FQNEAQ (reference sequence). CDR3 size: 12 residues. The CDR3 sequence is CASSIQGWGAFF. CDR3 DNA sequence: TGTGCCAGCAGCATACAAGGTTGGGGAGCTTTCTTT.

The chain couples TRBV27 to TRBJ1-2; TRBD1 might be the D (5 bases). This CDR3 is built from 13 residues. Deletions cut 2 bases from V and 4 bases from J, with 8 bases between. CDR1 and CDR2 from the germline V gene are MNHEY and SMNVEV (reference sequence). CDR3 in amino acids: CASSLSRAYGYTF. DNA for the CDR3: TGTGCCAGCAGTTTAAGCAGGGCCTATGGCTACACCTTC.

This clone is medium-sized by share. The chain links TRBV4-1 to TRBJ1-1; 8 bases are shared with TRBD1. Germline V gene data show CDR1 as MGHRA and CDR2 as YSYEKL. J gave up 5 bases and V 3 bases, and 8 bases lay outside the gene matches. The CDR3 loop spans 15 amino acids. For the CDR3, the DNA is TGCGCCAGCAGCCAGACCGACAGGGGAGGTACTGAAGCTTTCTTT. This gives the protein CASSQTDRGGTEAFF.

This clone was detected once. This chain uses TRBV27 with TRBJ1-4; D uncertain. The V gene lost 8 bases and the J gene lost 8 bases, with 18 bases spanning the gap. This CDR3 comprises 14 residues. The germline gives CDR1 MNHEY, CDR2 SMNVEV (reference sequence). Written as DNA, the CDR3 is TGTGCCAGCCGTGCGTTCTCCGGTCCGGAAAAACTGTTTTTT. It specifies CASRAFSGPEKLFF.

The V call is TRBV6-5, the J call TRBJ1-1; possible D gene TRBD1, 6 bases. V lost 4 bases and J lost 1, with 13 bases in between. This CDR3 has 15 amino acids. Germline V gene data show CDR1 as MNHEY and CDR2 as SVGAGI. As DNA, the CDR3 is TGTGCCAGCAGTTGGTCAGGGGTATCGAACACTGAAGCTTTCTTT. Its protein product is CASSWSGVSNTEAFF.

The chain has TRBV5-1 and TRBJ2-7; D remains ambiguous. The CDR3 is 13 amino acids. Germline CDR1 is SGHRS and CDR2 is YFSETQ. Trimming cost V 0 bases and J 3 bases, with 7 bases left between them. The CDR3: CASSLVGYYEQYF. In DNA form, the CDR3 reads TGCGCCAGCAGCTTGGTGGGTTACTACGAGCAGTACTTC.